Below, 11 T cell receptor beta chains from the same sample are listed, as sequenced in a study of shared clonotypes between healthy human individuals. Sequencing used immunoSEQ multiplex PCR; TCRdb keeps in-frame clones, though not all of them. The sample holds under 550,000 clones, 90% to 96% seen once. The source material was naive CD4+ T cells sorted from blood. As for subset: CD45RA+ positively selected. The receptors originated from a woman aged 25-40 years in good health.

The chain employs TRBV7-8 and TRBJ2-3; TRBD2 matches 7 bases. V lost 4 bases, J lost 3 bases, and 16 bases stayed unmatched. In germline, CDR1 is SGHVS, CDR2 FQNEAQ. The CDR3 totals 18 residues. CDR3 residues: CASSSLLFRRERTDTQYF. CDR3 in DNA: TGTGCCAGCAGCTCACTCCTATTTAGGCGGGAGCGAACAGATACGCAGTATTTT.

This chain connects TRBV28 to TRBJ1-1; tentative D call: TRBD1 (5 bases). V lost 2 bases and J 4 bases, leaving 14 bases between the germline ends. Germline CDR1 and CDR2: MDHEN and SYDVKM. The CDR3 spans 15 residues. CDR3 DNA: TGTGCCAGCAGTTTAGAGGGGCGCGCGGTCACTGAAGCTTTCTTT. This gives the protein CASSLEGRAVTEAFF.

The table lists this clone with a few counts. This sequence joins TRBV27 and TRBJ1-1; D not resolved. Germline CDR1 reads MNHEY; CDR2 reads SMNVEV (reference sequence). This CDR3 is built from 13 residues. Trimming cost V 2 bases and J 3 bases, with 7 bases left between them. The CDR3 nucleotides are TGTGCCAGCAGTTTAAAGCAATACACTGAAGCTTTCTTT. It translates to CASSLKQYTEAFF.

The rearrangement uses TRBV6-5 and TRBJ2-7; tentative D call: TRBD2 (5 bases). The CDR3 has 13 residues. The V gene's germline CDR1 is MNHEY and CDR2 SVGAGI. V dropped 8 bases and J dropped 6 bases, with 17 bases sitting between them. The CDR3 DNA reads TGTGCCAGCTCGGCGGGCTCGCCCACCGAGCAGTACTTC. Amino acids: CASSAGSPTEQYF.

This chain joins TRBV4-1 and TRBJ2-4; 14 bases are a match to TRBD2. J was trimmed by 3 bases and V by 4 bases; bases with no gene match: 11. The CDR3 extends over 19 amino acids. From germline, CDR1 is MGHRA and CDR2 YSYEKL. CDR3 in amino acids: CASSPAGTSGSLGKNIQYF. In nucleotides, the CDR3 is TGCGCCAGCAGCCCGGCCGGGACTAGCGGGAGTCTGGGCAAAAACATTCAGTACTTC.

Only one count was recorded for this clone. This chain joins TRBV7-2 and TRBJ2-7; D uncertain. The CDR3 is made up of 13 amino acids. Per germline, CDR1 SGHTA and CDR2 FQGNSA. V was cut by 3 bases and J by 4 bases, with 10 bases left in between. The CDR3 DNA follows: TGTGCCAGCAGCTTCTTACATGCGTACGAGCAGTACTTC. Amino acids: CASSFLHAYEQYF.

The V and J genes are TRBV2 and TRBJ1-5; a weak D match, TRBD1 (5 bases). The germline V and J ends were trimmed by 6 bases and 5 bases, with 11 bases remaining between them. The germline V gene encodes CDR1 SNHLY and CDR2 FYNNEI. This CDR3 comprises 13 residues. For the CDR3, the DNA is TGTGCCAGCAGACTTGACAGCTATCAGCCCCAGCATTTT. This sequence encodes CASRLDSYQPQHF.

The chain couples TRBV5-4 to TRBJ1-5; TRBD1 agrees at 8 bases. CDR3 length: 16 amino acids. The germline gives CDR1 SGHNT, CDR2 YYREEE (reference sequence). Losses at the gene ends were 4 bases for V and 3 bases for J; bases not matched to a gene: 9. Here the CDR3 reads CASSRGGQALNQPQHF. CDR3 coding DNA: TGTGCCAGCAGCAGGGGGGGACAGGCCCTCAATCAGCCCCAGCATTTT.

The chain links TRBV12-2 to TRBJ2-5; the table names TRBD1, a call not compared with the DNA. TRBV12-2 is listed as a pseudogene. The CDR3 has 13 residues. The DNA for the CDR3 is TGTGCAAGTCCTCGACCAAAGGGGGAGACCCAGTACTTC. It encodes CASPRPKGETQYF.

The chain recombines TRBV2 with TRBJ2-7; D call uncertain. The ends were cut back, 3 bases at V and 3 bases at J, with 9 bases in the middle. In germline, CDR1 is SNHLY, CDR2 FYNNEI. The CDR3 has 13 residues. The CDR3 sequence: CASSETEGYEQYF. For the CDR3, the DNA is TGTGCCAGCAGTGAGACGGAAGGCTACGAGCAGTACTTC.

The V and J genes are TRBV23-1 and TRBJ2-7; possible D gene TRBD2, 5 bases. TRBV23-1 is marked as an open reading frame, function uncertain. This CDR3 has 12 residues. Deletions cut 8 bases from V and 5 bases from J, with 13 bases between. The CDR3 DNA reads as TGCGCCAGCCCGCGAGGGCTGGACGAGCAGTACTTC. Its protein product is CASPRGLDEQYF.